This TCR beta chain was identified in a study of blood T cell repertoires in COVID-19. The wider study: The United States, Italy and Spain were the sources of the acute and convalescent COVID-19 samples.

Residents of about two dozen US areas, aged about 18 to 95 years, made up the participants. Clinical history reported by participants formed the basis on which cohorts were assigned. The ends lost 4 bases at V and 11 bases at J; junction bases unmatched: 12. The CDR3 extends over 14 amino acids. Germline V gene sequence: CDR1 LNHDA, CDR2 SQIVND (reference sequence). Methods used by the authors: Reference gene primers were amplified, and this amplification served to estimate nucleated cell counts. Measured with immunoSEQ multiplex PCR; TCRdb has only the in-frame clones, and not every one. D and trimming come from the DNA, and the V and J calls and clone size come from that table. The table lists around 250,000 clones, 65% to 90% of them singletons.

This sequence was found in a woman between 45 and 65 years old with acute COVID-19. V and J are TRBV19 and TRBJ1-1; 8 nucleotides line up with TRBD1. Sequences were obtained from PBMCs or T cells enriched from blood (not recorded which). The CDR3 here is CASSTPRDRREAFF. CDR3 sequence (DNA): TGTGCCAGTAGTACGCCCCGGGACAGGAGGGAGGCTTTCTTT.